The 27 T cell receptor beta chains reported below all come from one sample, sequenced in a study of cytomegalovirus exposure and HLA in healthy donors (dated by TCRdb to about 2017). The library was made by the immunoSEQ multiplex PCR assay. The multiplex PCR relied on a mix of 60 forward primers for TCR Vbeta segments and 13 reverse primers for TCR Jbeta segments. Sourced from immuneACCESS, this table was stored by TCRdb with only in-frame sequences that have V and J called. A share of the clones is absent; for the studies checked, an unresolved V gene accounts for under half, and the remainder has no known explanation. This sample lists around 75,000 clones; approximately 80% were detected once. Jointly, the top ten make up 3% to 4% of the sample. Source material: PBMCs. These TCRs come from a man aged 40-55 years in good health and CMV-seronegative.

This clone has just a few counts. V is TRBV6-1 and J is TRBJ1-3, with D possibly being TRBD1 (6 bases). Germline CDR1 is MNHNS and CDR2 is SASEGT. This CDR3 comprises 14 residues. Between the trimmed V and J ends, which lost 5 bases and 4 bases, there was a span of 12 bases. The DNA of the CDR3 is TGTGCCAGCAGTCATTCAGGGGAAGGAAACACCATATATTTT. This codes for CASSHSGEGNTIYF.

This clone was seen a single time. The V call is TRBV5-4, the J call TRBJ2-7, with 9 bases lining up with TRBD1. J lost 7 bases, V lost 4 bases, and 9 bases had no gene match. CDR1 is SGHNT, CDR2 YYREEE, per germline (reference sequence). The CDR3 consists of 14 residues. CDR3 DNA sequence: TGTGCCAGCAGCCCCGCCGGGACAGGGATTGAGCAGTACTTC. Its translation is CASSPAGTGIEQYF.

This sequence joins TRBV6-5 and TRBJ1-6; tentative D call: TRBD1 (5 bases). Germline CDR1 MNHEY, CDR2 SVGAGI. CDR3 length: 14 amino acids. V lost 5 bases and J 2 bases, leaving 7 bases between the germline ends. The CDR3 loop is CASSAGPYNSPLHF. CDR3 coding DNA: TGTGCCAGCAGTGCAGGGCCCTATAATTCACCCCTCCACTTT.

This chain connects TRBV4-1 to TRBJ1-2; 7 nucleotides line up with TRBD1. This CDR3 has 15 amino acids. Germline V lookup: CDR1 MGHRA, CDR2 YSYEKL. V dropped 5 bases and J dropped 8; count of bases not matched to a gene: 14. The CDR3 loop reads CASSSTGALGGGYTF. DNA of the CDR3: TGCGCCAGCAGCTCCACAGGGGCCCTGGGTGGCGGCTACACCTTC.

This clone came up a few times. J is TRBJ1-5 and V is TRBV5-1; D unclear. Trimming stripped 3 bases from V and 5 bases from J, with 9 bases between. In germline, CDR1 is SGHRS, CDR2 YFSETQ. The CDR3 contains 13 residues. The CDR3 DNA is TGCGCCAGCAGCTATTCGGGAGATCAGCCCCAGCATTTT. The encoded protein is CASSYSGDQPQHF.

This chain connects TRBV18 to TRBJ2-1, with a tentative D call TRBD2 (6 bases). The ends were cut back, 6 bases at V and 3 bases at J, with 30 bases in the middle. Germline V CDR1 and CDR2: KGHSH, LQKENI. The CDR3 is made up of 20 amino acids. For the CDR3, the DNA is TGTGCCAGCTCGCCAAGACCGGGACTTGGAGAGGGGTTGATCTACAATGAGCAGTTCTTC. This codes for CASSPRPGLGEGLIYNEQFF. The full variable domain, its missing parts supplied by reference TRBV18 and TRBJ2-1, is NAGVMQNPRHLVRRRGQEARLRCSPMKGHSHVYWYRQLPEEGLKFMVYLQKENIIDESGMPKERFSAEFPKEGPSILRIQQVVRGDSAAYFCASSPRPGLGEGLIYNEQFFGPGTRLTVL.

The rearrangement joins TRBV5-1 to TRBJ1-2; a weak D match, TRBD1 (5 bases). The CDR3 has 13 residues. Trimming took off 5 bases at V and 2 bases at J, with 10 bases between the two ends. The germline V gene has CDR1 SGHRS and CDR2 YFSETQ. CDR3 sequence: CASSPTVNYGYTF. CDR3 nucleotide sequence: TGCGCCAGCAGTCCGACAGTAAACTATGGCTACACCTTC.

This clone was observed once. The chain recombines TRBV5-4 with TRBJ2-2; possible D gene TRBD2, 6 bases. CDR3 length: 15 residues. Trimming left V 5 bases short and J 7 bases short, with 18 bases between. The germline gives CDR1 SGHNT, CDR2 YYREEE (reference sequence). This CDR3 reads CASRLFGRGIGELFF. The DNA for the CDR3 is TGTGCCAGCAGACTTTTCGGGAGAGGGATCGGGGAGCTGTTTTTT.

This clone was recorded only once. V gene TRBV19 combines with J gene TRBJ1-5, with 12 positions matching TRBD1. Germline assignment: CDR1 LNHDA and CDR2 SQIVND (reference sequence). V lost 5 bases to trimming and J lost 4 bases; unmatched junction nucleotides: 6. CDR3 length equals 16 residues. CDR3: CASSPWGQGANQPQHF. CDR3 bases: TGTGCCAGTAGTCCCTGGGGACAGGGGGCGAATCAGCCCCAGCATTTT.

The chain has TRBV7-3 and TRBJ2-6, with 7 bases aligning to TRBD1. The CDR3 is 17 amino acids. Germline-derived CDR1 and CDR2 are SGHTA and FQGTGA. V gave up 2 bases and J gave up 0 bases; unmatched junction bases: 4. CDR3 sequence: CASSLYPGGSGANVLTF. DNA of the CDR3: TGTGCCAGCAGCTTATACCCAGGGGGCTCTGGGGCCAACGTCCTGACTTTC.

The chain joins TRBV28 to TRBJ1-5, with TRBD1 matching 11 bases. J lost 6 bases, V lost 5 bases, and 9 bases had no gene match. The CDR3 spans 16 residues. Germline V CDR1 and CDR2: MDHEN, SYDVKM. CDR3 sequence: CASSAGTGGIFQPQHF. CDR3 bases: TGTGCCAGCAGTGCCGGGACAGGGGGGATATTTCAGCCCCAGCATTTT.

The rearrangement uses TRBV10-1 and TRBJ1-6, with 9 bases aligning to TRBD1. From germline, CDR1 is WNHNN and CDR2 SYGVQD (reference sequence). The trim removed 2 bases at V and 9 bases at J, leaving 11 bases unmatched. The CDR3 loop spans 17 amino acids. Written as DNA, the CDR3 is TGCGCCAGCAGTGAGACCTTCCCGGGACAGGGAGGTTCACCCCTCCACTTT. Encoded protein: CASSETFPGQGGSPLHF.

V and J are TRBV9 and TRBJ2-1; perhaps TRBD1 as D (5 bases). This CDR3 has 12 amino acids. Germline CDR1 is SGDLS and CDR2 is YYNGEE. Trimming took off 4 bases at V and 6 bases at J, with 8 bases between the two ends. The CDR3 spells CASSPGINEQFF. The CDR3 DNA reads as TGTGCCAGCAGCCCAGGGATCAATGAGCAGTTCTTC.

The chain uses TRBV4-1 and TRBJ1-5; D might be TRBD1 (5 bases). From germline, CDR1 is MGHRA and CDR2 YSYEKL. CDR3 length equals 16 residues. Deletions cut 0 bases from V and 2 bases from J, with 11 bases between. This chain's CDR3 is CASSQDGGIGNQPQHF. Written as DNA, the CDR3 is TGCGCCAGCAGCCAAGATGGGGGGATCGGCAATCAGCCCCAGCATTTT.

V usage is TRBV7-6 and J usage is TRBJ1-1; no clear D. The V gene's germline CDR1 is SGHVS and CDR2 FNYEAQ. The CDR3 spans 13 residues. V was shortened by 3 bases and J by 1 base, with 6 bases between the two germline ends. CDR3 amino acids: CASSLSGNTEAFF. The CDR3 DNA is TGTGCCAGCAGCTTGTCGGGGAACACTGAAGCTTTCTTT. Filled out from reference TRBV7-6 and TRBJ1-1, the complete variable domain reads GAGVSQSPRYKVTKRGQDVALRCDPISGHVSLYWYRQALGQGPEFLTYFNYEAQQDKSGLPNDRFSAERPEGSISTLTIQRTEQRDSAMYRCASSLSGNTEAFFGQGTRLTVV.

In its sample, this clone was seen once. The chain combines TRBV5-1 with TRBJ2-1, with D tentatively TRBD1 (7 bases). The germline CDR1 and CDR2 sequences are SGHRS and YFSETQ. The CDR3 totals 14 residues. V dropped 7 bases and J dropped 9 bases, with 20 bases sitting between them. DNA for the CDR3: TGCGCCAGCTATGCGGGACAGTCCTTGGGTGAGCAGTTCTTC. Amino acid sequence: CASYAGQSLGEQFF.

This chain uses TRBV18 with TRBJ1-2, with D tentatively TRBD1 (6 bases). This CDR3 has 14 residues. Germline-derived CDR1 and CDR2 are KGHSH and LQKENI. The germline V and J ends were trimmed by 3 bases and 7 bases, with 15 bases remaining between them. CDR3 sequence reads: CASSPPGDSSGYTF. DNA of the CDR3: TGTGCCAGCTCACCCCCAGGGGATTCGAGTGGCTACACCTTC. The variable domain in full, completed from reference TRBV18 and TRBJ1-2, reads NAGVMQNPRHLVRRRGQEARLRCSPMKGHSHVYWYRQLPEEGLKFMVYLQKENIIDESGMPKERFSAEFPKEGPSILRIQQVVRGDSAAYFCASSPPGDSSGYTFGSGTRLTVV.

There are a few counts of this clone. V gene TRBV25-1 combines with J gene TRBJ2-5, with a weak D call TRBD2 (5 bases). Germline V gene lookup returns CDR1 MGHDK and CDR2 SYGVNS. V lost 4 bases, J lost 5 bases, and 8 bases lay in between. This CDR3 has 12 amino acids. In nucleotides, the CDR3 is TGTGCCAGCAGTGGGAGAGGGGAGACCCAGTACTTC. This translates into CASSGRGETQYF.

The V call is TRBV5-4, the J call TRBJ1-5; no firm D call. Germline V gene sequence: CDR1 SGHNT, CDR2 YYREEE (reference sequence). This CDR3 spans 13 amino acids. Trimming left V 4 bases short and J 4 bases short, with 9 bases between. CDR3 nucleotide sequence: TGTGCCAGCAGCACGGGAGGAAATCAGCCCCAGCATTTT. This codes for CASSTGGNQPQHF.

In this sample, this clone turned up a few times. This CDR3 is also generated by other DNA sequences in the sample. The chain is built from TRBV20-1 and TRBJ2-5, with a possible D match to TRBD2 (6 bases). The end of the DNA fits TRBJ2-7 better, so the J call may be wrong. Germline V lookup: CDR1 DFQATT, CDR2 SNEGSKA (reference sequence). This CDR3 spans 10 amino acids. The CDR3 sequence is CSAGGYEQYF. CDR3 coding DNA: TGCAGTGCCGGGGGATACGAGCAGTACTTC.

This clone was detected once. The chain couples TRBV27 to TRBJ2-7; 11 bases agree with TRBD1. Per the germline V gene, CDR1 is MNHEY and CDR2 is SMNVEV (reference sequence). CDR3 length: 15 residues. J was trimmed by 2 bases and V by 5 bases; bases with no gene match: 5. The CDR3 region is CASSTRTGGPYEQYF. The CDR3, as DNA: TGTGCCAGCAGTACCAGGACAGGGGGCCCCTACGAGCAGTACTTC.

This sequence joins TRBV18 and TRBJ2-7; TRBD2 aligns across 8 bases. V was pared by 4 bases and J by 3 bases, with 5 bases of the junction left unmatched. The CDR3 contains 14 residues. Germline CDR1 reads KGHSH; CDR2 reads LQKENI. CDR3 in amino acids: CASSQTRGDYEQYF. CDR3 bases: TGTGCCAGCTCACAGACGCGGGGGGACTACGAGCAGTACTTC. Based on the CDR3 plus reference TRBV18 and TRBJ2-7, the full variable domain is NAGVMQNPRHLVRRRGQEARLRCSPMKGHSHVYWYRQLPEEGLKFMVYLQKENIIDESGMPKERFSAEFPKEGPSILRIQQVVRGDSAAYFCASSQTRGDYEQYFGPGTRLTVT.

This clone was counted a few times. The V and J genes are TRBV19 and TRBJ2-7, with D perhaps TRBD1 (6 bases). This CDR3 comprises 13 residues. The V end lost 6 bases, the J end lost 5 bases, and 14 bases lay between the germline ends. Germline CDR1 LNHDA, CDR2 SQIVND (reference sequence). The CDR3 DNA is TGTGCCAGTAGCAACTCTCAGGGGAACGAGCAGTACTTC. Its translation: CASSNSQGNEQYF. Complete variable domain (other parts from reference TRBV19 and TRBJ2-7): DGGITQSPKYLFRKEGQNVTLSCEQNLNHDAMYWYRQDPGQGLRLIYYSQIVNDFQKGDIAEGYSVSREKKESFPLTVTSAQKNPTAFYLCASSNSQGNEQYFGPGTRLTVT.

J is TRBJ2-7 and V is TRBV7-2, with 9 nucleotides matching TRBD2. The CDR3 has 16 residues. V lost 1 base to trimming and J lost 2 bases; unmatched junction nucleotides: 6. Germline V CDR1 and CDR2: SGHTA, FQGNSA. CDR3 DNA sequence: TGTGCCAGCAGCTTAGAGGCGGGAGGGGGACCCTACGAGCAGTACTTC. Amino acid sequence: CASSLEAGGGPYEQYF.

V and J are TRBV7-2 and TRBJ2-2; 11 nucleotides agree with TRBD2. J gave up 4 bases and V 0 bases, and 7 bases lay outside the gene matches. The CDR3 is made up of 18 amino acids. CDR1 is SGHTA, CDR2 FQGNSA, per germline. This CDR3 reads CASSLALGLAGATGELFF. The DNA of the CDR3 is TGTGCCAGCAGCTTAGCGTTAGGACTAGCGGGTGCCACCGGGGAGCTGTTTTTT.

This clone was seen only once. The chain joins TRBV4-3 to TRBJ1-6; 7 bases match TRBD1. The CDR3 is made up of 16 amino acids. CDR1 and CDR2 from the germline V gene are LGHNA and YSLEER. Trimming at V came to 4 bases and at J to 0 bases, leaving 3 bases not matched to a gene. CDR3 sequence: CASSPTGSSYNSPLHF. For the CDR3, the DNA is TGCGCCAGCAGCCCGACAGGGAGCTCCTATAATTCACCCCTCCACTTT.

The CDR3 loop reads CASSSTGTGLNNEQFF. CDR3 in DNA: TGTGCCAGCAGTTCTACCGGGACAGGATTAAACAATGAGCAGTTCTTC. The rearrangement joins TRBV2 to TRBJ2-1, with TRBD1 matching over 8 bases. V trimming: 5 bases; J trimming: 5 bases; junction bases outside the gene matches: 11. CDR1 is SNHLY, CDR2 FYNNEI, per germline. This CDR3 comprises 16 residues.